This TCR beta chain was sequenced in a study of T-cell reconstitution after alpha-beta-depleted transplantation in children. The study's findings and limits: Newly produced T cells mostly provided counts and TCRbeta diversity after one year, as hyperexpanded clones declined. Several hundred rapidly expanded clones from non-depleted graft cells reportedly supplied alpha-beta T cells about two months post-transplant. It was surviving recipient T cells and thymic progenitors that gave some patients high TCRbeta diversity at day 60.

Details on this clonotype: Its antigen is still unknown.

Germline V lookup: CDR1 SGHRS, CDR2 YFSETQ. The V and J ends lost 0 bases and 6 bases, in that order; junction bases with no gene match: 2. CDR3 length equals 15 residues. Preparation of the TCRbeta library involved a method that used unique molecular identifiers. MiXCR, run by TCRdb on the PCR reads, gives a single entry per CDR3 protein. The table records around 580,000 distinct CDR3 sequences, over 20% of them present only once. The chain links TRBV5-1 to TRBJ2-7; TRBD2 aligns across 14 bases. The sequence came from a boy under three years old with Wiskott-Aldrich syndrome, due to receive a stem cell transplant. Source: PBMCs, taken before TCRalphabeta/CD19-depleted stem cell transplant. CDR3 in amino acids: CASSLAGTSGSEQYF. The CDR3 nucleotides read TGCGCCAGCAGCTTGGCCGGGACTAGCGGGAGCGAGCAGTACTTC.